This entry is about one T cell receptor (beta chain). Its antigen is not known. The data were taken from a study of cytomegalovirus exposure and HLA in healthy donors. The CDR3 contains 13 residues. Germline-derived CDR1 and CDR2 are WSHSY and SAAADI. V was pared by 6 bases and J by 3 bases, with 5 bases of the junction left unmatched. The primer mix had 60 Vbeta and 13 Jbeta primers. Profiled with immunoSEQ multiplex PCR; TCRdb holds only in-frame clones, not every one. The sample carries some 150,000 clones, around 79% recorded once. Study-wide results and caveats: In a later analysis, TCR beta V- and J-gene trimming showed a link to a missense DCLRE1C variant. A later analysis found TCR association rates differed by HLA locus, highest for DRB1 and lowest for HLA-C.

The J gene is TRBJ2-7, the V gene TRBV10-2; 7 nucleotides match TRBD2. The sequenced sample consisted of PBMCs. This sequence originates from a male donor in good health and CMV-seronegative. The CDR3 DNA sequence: TGCGCCAGCAGGCCCGGGACTAACTACGAGCAGTACTTC. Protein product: CASRPGTNYEQYF.